This T cell receptor beta chain was documented in a study of blood T cell repertoires in COVID-19. Overall study: COVID-19 samples from acute and convalescent phases originated in the United States, Italy and Spain. The analysed material was cDNA or gDNA that came from T cells, B-cell-depleted T cells, or PBMCs.

In the study's own analysis: Reference gene primers were amplified, and this amplification served to estimate nucleated cell counts. The protocol was immunoSEQ multiplex PCR, while the TCRdb copy is restricted to in-frame clones and leaves out a portion. The V and J calls and clone size were taken over from that table, and D and trimming were inferred from the DNA. The sample records 95,000 to 130,000 clones, approximately 82% being singletons. Germline trimming cut 1 base from V and 6 bases from J; bases unmatched to any gene: 5. CDR1 is LGHNT, CDR2 FRNRAP, per germline. The CDR3 loop spans 15 amino acids.

The chain links TRBV12-5 to TRBJ1-5; 8 bases line up with TRBD1. The sequence derives from a man in his sixties or seventies with active or convalescent COVID-19. The sample taken for sequencing was peripheral blood. This CDR3 is CASGLDWTGLQPQHF. The CDR3 nucleotides are TGTGCTAGTGGTTTGGACTGGACAGGGCTTCAGCCCCAGCATTTT.